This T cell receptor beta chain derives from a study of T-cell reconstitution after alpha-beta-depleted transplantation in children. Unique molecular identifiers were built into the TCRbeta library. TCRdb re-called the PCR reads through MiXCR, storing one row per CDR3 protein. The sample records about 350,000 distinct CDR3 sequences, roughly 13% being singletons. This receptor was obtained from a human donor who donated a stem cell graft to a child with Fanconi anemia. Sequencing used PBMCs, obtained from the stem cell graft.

The CDR3 loop reads CASSLRPETANTGELFF. The CDR3 nucleotides are TGTGCCAGCAGCTTACGGCCCGAGACAGCTAACACCGGGGAGCTGTTTTTT. This chain uses TRBV7-2 with TRBJ2-2; TRBD1 is a possible D gene (5 bases). The CDR3 has 17 residues. Germline assignment: CDR1 SGHTA and CDR2 FQGNSA. V was shortened by 2 bases and J by 2 bases, with 15 bases between the two germline ends.